What follows are 27 T cell receptor beta chains derived from one specimen sequenced in a study of blood T cell repertoires in COVID-19. Sequenced by immunoSEQ multiplex PCR; TCRdb stores in-frame clones only, minus some. The sample yields 95,000 to 150,000 clones, about 83% seen once. Source material: peripheral blood. The receptors here all came from a human donor in a cohort sampled during active COVID-19.

The chain recombines TRBV30 with TRBJ1-6; 9 nucleotides align to TRBD1. Trimming at V came to 3 bases and at J to 10 bases, leaving 16 bases not matched to a gene. Germline lookup yields CDR1 GTSNPN and CDR2 SVGIG (reference sequence). The CDR3 length is 17 residues. This chain's CDR3 is CAWSRDRVGGGKSPLHF. In DNA form, the CDR3 reads TGTGCCTGGAGCCGGGACAGGGTAGGGGGAGGGAAATCACCCCTCCACTTT.

J is TRBJ1-3 and V is TRBV11-2; TRBD1 is a possible D gene (5 bases). The germline CDR1 and CDR2 sequences are SGHAT and FQNNGV. The CDR3 runs 14 residues. V was pared by 3 bases and J by 4 bases, with 10 bases between. The CDR3 coding sequence is TGTGCCAGCAGCTTGGATCGACAGGGAAACACCATATATTTT. As protein: CASSLDRQGNTIYF. Drawing the rest from reference TRBV11-2 and TRBJ1-3, the complete variable domain is EAGVAQSPRYKIIEKRQSVAFWCNPISGHATLYWYQQILGQGPKLLIQFQNNGVVDDSQLPKDRFSAERLKGVDSTLKIQPAKLEDSAVYLCASSLDRQGNTIYFGEGSWLTVV.

The chain has TRBV12-3 or TRBV12-4 and TRBJ1-1; no definite D call. V gave up 4 bases and J gave up 5 bases, with 11 bases separating them. The CDR3 has 13 residues. The CDR3 here is CASSWELSTEAFF. CDR3 bases: TGTGCCAGCAGTTGGGAGTTATCTACTGAAGCTTTCTTT.

The chain has TRBV12-3 or TRBV12-4 and TRBJ1-1; D unclear. The ends were cut back, 5 bases at V and 6 bases at J, with 10 bases in the middle. This CDR3 contains 12 residues. The CDR3 DNA reads TGTGCCAGCAGTGGAGTCGGGGCTGAAGCTTTCTTT. It is translated as CASSGVGAEAFF.

V and J are TRBV19 and TRBJ2-2, with D possibly matching TRBD1 (6 bases). This CDR3 spans 15 amino acids. Germline V gives CDR1 LNHDA, CDR2 SQIVND (reference sequence). With 5 bases removed from V and 5 bases from J, the gap between germline ends came to 15 bases. CDR3 in DNA: TGTGCCAGTAGTTCCATGGACAGCGGAACCGGGGAGCTGTTTTTT. Protein: CASSSMDSGTGELFF.

The chain joins TRBV27 to TRBJ2-3; 9 nucleotides match TRBD2. The germline V gene encodes CDR1 MNHEY and CDR2 SMNVEV (reference sequence). V shed 6 bases and J 2 bases; nucleotides not matched to a gene: 6. The CDR3 loop spans 15 amino acids. The CDR3 sequence: CASSPSGTITDTQYF. CDR3 bases: TGTGCCAGCAGCCCTAGCGGGACTATCACAGATACGCAGTATTTT.

The rearrangement joins TRBV18 to TRBJ2-3, with 9 bases matching TRBD2. The germline CDR1 and CDR2 sequences are KGHSH and LQKENI. This CDR3 has 17 residues. V shed 6 bases and J 2 bases; nucleotides not matched to a gene: 12. CDR3 in DNA: TGTGCCAGCTCCACACTGCGGGCTAGCGGGGACACAGATACGCAGTATTTT. As protein: CASSTLRASGDTDTQYF.

This clone has just a few counts. The rearrangement joins TRBV5-8 to TRBJ2-7; TRBD2 matches at 10 bases. The CDR3 covers 17 residues. From germline, CDR1 is SGHTS and CDR2 YDEGEE. V lost 0 bases to trimming and J lost 1 base; unmatched junction nucleotides: 7. The CDR3, as DNA: TGTGCCAGCAGCTTGGATTGGAGCGGGAGGGATTCCTACGAGCAGTACTTC. Protein product: CASSLDWSGRDSYEQYF.

This chain joins TRBV7-2 and TRBJ2-5; tentative D call: TRBD2 (6 bases). The V and J ends lost 2 bases and 0 bases respectively, with 10 bases between them. This CDR3 is 15 amino acids long. The germline V gene encodes CDR1 SGHTA and CDR2 FQGNSA. CDR3: CASSLSSGHQETQYF. DNA for the CDR3: TGTGCCAGCAGCTTATCCAGCGGGCACCAAGAGACCCAGTACTTC.

The chain recombines TRBV30 with TRBJ1-1; TRBD1 matches 7 bases. This CDR3 region has 13 residues. The trim removed 7 bases at V and 7 bases at J, leaving 12 bases unmatched. The germline CDR1 and CDR2 sequences are GTSNPN and SVGIG (reference sequence). The CDR3 sequence is CASGWGQYVEAFF. The CDR3 DNA reads as TGTGCCTCTGGGTGGGGACAGTATGTTGAAGCTTTCTTT.

The gene calls are TRBV4-2 and TRBJ2-3; 10 bases agree with TRBD2. CDR1 LGHNA and CDR2 YNFKEQ come from the germline V gene. CDR3 length: 16 amino acids. The trim removed 2 bases at V and 3 bases at J, leaving 5 bases unmatched. The chain's CDR3 is CASSQKRAGGTDTQYF. CDR3 nucleotide sequence: TGTGCCAGCAGCCAAAAAAGAGCGGGAGGGACAGATACGCAGTATTTT.

The rearrangement uses TRBV5-5 and TRBJ1-1; 7 bases map to TRBD1. V trimming: 4 bases; J trimming: 2 bases; junction bases outside the gene matches: 14. The germline V gene has CDR1 SGHKS and CDR2 YYEKEE (reference sequence). This CDR3 has 17 residues. The CDR3 DNA follows: TGTGCCAGCAGCACGTTTGCAAGGGGACAGACAAACACTGAAGCTTTCTTT. Translating it yields CASSTFARGQTNTEAFF.

This chain joins TRBV28 and TRBJ2-7; 7 bases fit TRBD2. The ends lost 1 base at V and 6 bases at J; junction bases unmatched: 12. The CDR3 contains 16 residues. The germline V gene encodes CDR1 MDHEN and CDR2 SYDVKM. The CDR3 is CASSLYILAKGIEQYF. For the CDR3, the DNA is TGTGCCAGCAGTTTATATATACTAGCGAAAGGTATCGAGCAGTACTTC.

This clone has a handful of counts. The CDR3 DNA is TGCAGTGCTAGTGCGGGAGAGAATTACAATGAGCAGTTCTTC. It translates to CSASAGENYNEQFF. The chain has TRBV20-1 and TRBJ2-1, with 7 bases lining up with TRBD2. The CDR3 is made up of 14 amino acids. Germline trimming cut 3 bases from V and 4 bases from J; bases unmatched to any gene: 6. The germline V gene encodes CDR1 DFQATT and CDR2 SNEGSKA (reference sequence).

The J gene is TRBJ2-1, the V gene TRBV2, with D maybe TRBD1 (6 bases). CDR1 SNHLY and CDR2 FYNNEI come from the germline V gene. There are 13 residues in the CDR3. Between the trimmed V and J ends, which lost 8 bases and 7 bases, there was a span of 15 bases. CDR3 nucleotides: TGTGCCAGCCAGGTGGACAGAAATAATGAGCAGTTCTTC. This sequence encodes CASQVDRNNEQFF.

This clone was recorded a few times. The sample has other DNA sequences that encode this CDR3 too. The gene calls are TRBV9 and TRBJ2-7, with 10 bases aligning to TRBD1. CDR1 is SGDLS and CDR2 is YYNGEE in the germline V gene. The junction had 1 base not matched to a gene; V was cut back by 3 bases and J by 4 bases. This CDR3 contains 13 residues. In DNA form, the CDR3 reads TGTGCCAGCAGCGGACAGGGGGCTTACGAGCAGTACTTC. Translation: CASSGQGAYEQYF.

V usage is TRBV6-5 and J usage is TRBJ1-5; D gene uncertain. Germline V CDR1 and CDR2: MNHEY, SVGAGI. This CDR3 is built from 15 residues. V was trimmed by 6 bases and J by 0 bases, leaving 12 bases between them. The CDR3 spells CASRATGNSNQPQHF. The CDR3 DNA sequence: TGTGCCAGCAGGGCGACTGGAAATAGCAATCAGCCCCAGCATTTT.

This chain joins TRBV19 and TRBJ2-7; 10 bases are a match to TRBD1. Germline CDR1 LNHDA, CDR2 SQIVND (reference sequence). The length of the CDR3 is 13 residues. The V and J ends lost 8 bases and 7 bases, in that order; junction bases with no gene match: 8. The CDR3 reads CASADRGPSEQYF. As DNA, the CDR3 is TGTGCCAGTGCTGACAGGGGGCCGTCAGAGCAGTACTTC. The whole variable domain, remainder taken from reference TRBV19 and TRBJ2-7, is DGGITQSPKYLFRKEGQNVTLSCEQNLNHDAMYWYRQDPGQGLRLIYYSQIVNDFQKGDIAEGYSVSREKKESFPLTVTSAQKNPTAFYLCASADRGPSEQYFGPGTRLTVT.

This sequence joins TRBV10-2 and TRBJ1-2; 9 nucleotides match TRBD1. Germline-derived CDR1 and CDR2 are WSHSY and SAAADI. This CDR3 is 16 amino acids long. The V segment lost 3 bases and the J segment 4 bases; nucleotides outside the gene matches: 9. CDR3 in DNA: TGCGCCAGCAGTGACGGACAGGGGATCGAGGGCTATGGCTACACCTTC. It translates to CASSDGQGIEGYGYTF.

The rearrangement links TRBV19 to TRBJ2-5, with 14 bases lining up with TRBD2. With 5 bases clipped from V and 1 base from J, the junction kept 12 bases outside the gene matches. The CDR3 spans 19 residues. CDR1 is LNHDA and CDR2 is SQIVND in the germline V gene (reference sequence). The CDR3 bases are TGTGCCAGTAGTGTGACTAGCGGGAGGGGGTTTAGCCGCCAAGAGACCCAGTACTTC. The encoded protein is CASSVTSGRGFSRQETQYF.

The chain couples TRBV7-9 to TRBJ1-1; D is unclear. Trimming removed 4 bases at V and 8 bases at J, with 8 bases between. Germline CDR1 is SEHNR and CDR2 is FQNEAQ (reference sequence). CDR3 length: 11 amino acids. The CDR3, as DNA: TGTGCCAGCAGCTCAGATCCAGAAGCTTTCTTT. This encodes CASSSDPEAFF.

This chain connects TRBV3-1 (or the pseudogene TRBV3-2) to TRBJ2-7; D perhaps matches TRBD2 (6 bases). CDR1 and CDR2 (germline): LGHDT, YNNKEL (reference sequence). V dropped 3 bases and J dropped 3 bases, with 15 bases sitting between them. The CDR3 consists of 15 residues. The DNA of the CDR3 is TGTGCCAGCAGCCAGGTAGCGGCACCCAGCTACGAGCAGTACTTC. This sequence encodes CASSQVAAPSYEQYF.

The V and J genes are TRBV5-1 and TRBJ2-3, with 7 bases aligning to TRBD1. This CDR3 has 15 residues. Germline CDR1 reads SGHRS; CDR2 reads YFSETQ. V lost 4 bases and J lost 2; bases outside the gene matches: 7. The CDR3 spells CASSLLDRNTDTQYF. In DNA, the CDR3 is TGCGCCAGCAGCCTCCTGGACAGGAACACAGATACGCAGTATTTT.

The V gene is TRBV6-5, the J gene TRBJ2-6; D gene unclear. CDR1 and CDR2 from the germline V gene are MNHEY and SVGAGI. Trimming pared 7 bases from V and 1 base from J, leaving 11 bases between. The CDR3 contains 15 residues. In nucleotides, the CDR3 is TGTGCCAGCACCCCCTCCAGATCTGGGGCCAACGTCCTGACTTTC. It yields the protein CASTPSRSGANVLTF.

The chain recombines TRBV19 with TRBJ2-1; weak D call: TRBD2 (5 bases). The V and J ends lost 2 bases and 2 bases respectively, with 16 bases between them. Germline CDR1 reads LNHDA; CDR2 reads SQIVND (reference sequence). The CDR3 sequence is 17 residues long. CDR3 coding DNA: TGTGCCAGTAGTATAATCGGCGGGCTGGATACCTACAATGAGCAGTTCTTC. Translation gives CASSIIGGLDTYNEQFF.

This clone came up once. The rearrangement links TRBV30 to TRBJ2-7, with 7 bases fitting TRBD2. The germline V gene encodes CDR1 GTSNPN and CDR2 SVGIG (reference sequence). The CDR3 is 13 amino acids. V lost 1 base and J lost 2; bases outside the gene matches: 2. The CDR3 region has the DNA TGTGCCTGGAGTGCAGGGACTACCTACGAGCAGTACTTC. It translates to CAWSAGTTYEQYF.

The chain is built from TRBV12-5 and TRBJ2-3; 11 nucleotides match TRBD1. V was pared by 5 bases and J by 3 bases, with 10 bases of the junction left unmatched. The CDR3 spans 17 residues. Germline V CDR1 and CDR2: LGHNT, FRNRAP. CDR3 region: CASGRRTGGGFTDTQYF. The CDR3 coding sequence is TGTGCTAGTGGTCGACGGACAGGGGGCGGTTTTACAGATACGCAGTATTTT.